A single sample gave rise to the 25 T cell receptor beta chains below, sequenced in a study of blood T cell repertoires in COVID-19. The method was immunoSEQ multiplex PCR; TCRdb's version includes in-frame clones alone and lacks a portion of them. The table records around 130,000 clones, approximately 90% of them present only once. The sequenced sample consisted of peripheral blood. These receptors all come from a woman aged 50 to 60 with acute or convalescent COVID-19.

The count of this clone is one. The J gene is TRBJ1-5, the V gene TRBV5-1, with 9 bases matching TRBD1. Germline V gene data show CDR1 as SGHRS and CDR2 as YFSETQ. CDR3 length: 15 residues. The junction had 4 bases not matched to a gene; V was cut back by 4 bases and J by 2 bases. CDR3 sequence reads: CASSADRGGNQPQHF. The CDR3 DNA sequence: TGCGCCAGCAGCGCGGACAGGGGCGGCAATCAGCCCCAGCATTTT.

The J gene is TRBJ2-7, the V gene TRBV5-1; TRBD1 aligns across 7 bases. Unmatched junction bases numbered 11, after V lost 6 bases and J lost 5 bases. The germline CDR1 and CDR2 sequences are SGHRS and YFSETQ. The CDR3 length is 14 residues. The CDR3 loop reads CASTLGTGDDEQYF. The CDR3, as DNA: TGCGCCAGCACTTTGGGTACAGGGGACGACGAGCAGTACTTC.

This chain connects TRBV4-3 to TRBJ2-1, with TRBD2 matching 7 bases. Germline CDR1 is LGHNA and CDR2 is YSLEER. The CDR3 is made up of 17 amino acids. V shed 2 bases, J shed 7 bases, and the junction held 14 bases outside the gene matches. CDR3 sequence reads: CASSQRSSGLGENEQFF. DNA of the CDR3: TGCGCCAGCAGCCAACGATCTAGCGGCCTGGGGGAGAATGAGCAGTTCTTC.

The chain uses TRBV7-8 and TRBJ2-7, with D possibly TRBD1 on 5 matching bases. This CDR3 comprises 13 residues. Per germline, CDR1 SGHVS and CDR2 FQNEAQ. V was clipped by 7 bases and J by 7 bases, with 17 bases between them. CDR3 DNA sequence: TGTGCCAGCACCCCACGGGCCCCAGGGGAGCAGTACTTC. As protein: CASTPRAPGEQYF.

The chain employs TRBV30 and TRBJ2-7, with D possibly TRBD2 on 6 matching bases. V lost 1 base to trimming and J lost 7 bases, with 11 bases between them. This CDR3 is 12 amino acids long. Germline V gene lookup returns CDR1 GTSNPN and CDR2 SVGIG (reference sequence). CDR3 sequence (DNA): TGTGCCTGGAGTGGGGGGACTTGGGAGCAGTACTTC. Translating gives CAWSGGTWEQYF. Using reference TRBV30 and TRBJ2-7 for the parts outside the CDR3, the full variable domain is SQTIHQWPATLVQPVGSPLSLECTVEGTSNPNLYWYRQAAGRGLQLLFYSVGIGQISSEVPQNLSASRPQDRQFILSSKKLLLSDSGFYLCAWSGGTWEQYFGPGTRLTVT.

The chain has TRBV7-8 and TRBJ2-3, with 7 nucleotides matching TRBD2. Trimming took 6 bases from V and 0 from J; bases not matched to a gene: 3. The CDR3 is 14 amino acids. Germline values: CDR1 SGHVS, CDR2 FQNEAQ. This chain's CDR3 is CASRASGSTDTQYF. In nucleotides, the CDR3 is TGTGCCAGCAGGGCTAGCGGAAGCACAGATACGCAGTATTTT.

For this clone: The junction shows a germline mismatch at one end, possibly a read error. CDR3 nucleotides: TGTGCCAGCCCTGGGTCGGGGGGCCCGGGAGAGGCCCAGTACTTC. Translation gives CASPGSGGPGEAQYF. The genes are TRBV25-1 and TRBJ2-5, with D perhaps matching TRBD2 (7 bases). The CDR3 is made up of 15 amino acids. Looked up from germline, CDR1 is MGHDK and CDR2 is SYGVNS.

The chain carries TRBV27 and TRBJ2-3; 8 bases align to TRBD2. The V segment lost 5 bases and the J segment 5 bases; nucleotides outside the gene matches: 9. The CDR3 extends over 15 amino acids. The germline V gene encodes CDR1 MNHEY and CDR2 SMNVEV (reference sequence). The CDR3 here is CASSPRGRSGDTQYF. In DNA form, the CDR3 reads TGTGCCAGCAGTCCTCGCGGGAGGTCAGGAGATACGCAGTATTTT.

The chain combines TRBV7-6 with TRBJ2-2; the D gene is possibly TRBD1 (5 bases). The CDR3 totals 18 residues. Between the trimmed V and J ends, which lost 3 bases and 4 bases, there was a span of 21 bases. Germline lookup yields CDR1 SGHVS and CDR2 FNYEAQ. The CDR3 DNA reads as TGTGCCAGCAGCTTTCTAACGGCACGGGCAGGGCTCACCGGGGAGCTGTTTTTT. It specifies CASSFLTARAGLTGELFF.

The chain recombines TRBV3-1 (or the pseudogene TRBV3-2) with TRBJ2-7; possible D gene TRBD2, 6 bases. The CDR3 is made up of 15 amino acids. Germline V gene data show CDR1 as LGHDT and CDR2 as YNNKEL (reference sequence). V lost 2 bases and J lost 2, with 13 bases in between. The CDR3 protein is CASSQLGLRTYEQYF. In nucleotides, the CDR3 is TGTGCCAGCAGCCAACTGGGACTGAGAACCTACGAGCAGTACTTC.

The chain has TRBV6-5 and TRBJ2-7, with TRBD2 matching 9 bases. CDR1 is MNHEY and CDR2 is SVGAGI in the germline V gene. The CDR3 runs to 15 residues. V lost 0 bases, J lost 4 bases, and 4 bases stayed unmatched. This chain's CDR3 is CASSYSSSGNYEQYF. The DNA for the CDR3 is TGTGCCAGCAGTTACTCGTCTAGCGGGAATTACGAGCAGTACTTC.

This chain uses TRBV28 with TRBJ2-7, with 7 bases matching TRBD2. Germline V gene data show CDR1 as MDHEN and CDR2 as SYDVKM. The CDR3 runs 12 residues. Trimming removed 6 bases from V and 3 bases from J; junction bases left unmatched: 2. The CDR3 is CASRSGNYEQYF. CDR3 DNA sequence: TGTGCCAGCAGAAGCGGGAACTACGAGCAGTACTTC.

This chain joins TRBV30 and TRBJ2-3; D is possibly TRBD2 (6 bases). Trimming shortened V by 0 bases and J by 1 base, and 11 bases separated the two germline ends. CDR3 size: 15 residues. Germline lookup yields CDR1 GTSNPN and CDR2 SVGIG (reference sequence). The CDR3 sequence: CAWSVTSGRTDTQYF. The DNA for the CDR3 is TGTGCCTGGAGTGTAACCAGCGGGCGCACAGATACGCAGTATTTT.

The rearrangement joins TRBV5-4 to TRBJ2-2; TRBD2 matches at 10 bases. There are 17 residues in the CDR3. J was trimmed by 1 base and V by 0 bases; bases with no gene match: 3. In germline, CDR1 is SGHNT, CDR2 YYREEE (reference sequence). The CDR3 DNA reads as TGTGCCAGCAGCTTGGGTGTAGCGGGAGGGAACACCGGGGAGCTGTTTTTT. It codes for CASSLGVAGGNTGELFF.

The V gene is TRBV3-1 (or the pseudogene TRBV3-2), the J gene TRBJ2-3, with 9 bases fitting TRBD2. CDR1 is LGHDT, CDR2 YNNKEL, per germline (reference sequence). The V segment lost 4 bases and the J segment 0 bases; nucleotides outside the gene matches: 5. The CDR3 has 16 residues. CDR3 DNA sequence: TGTGCCAGCAGCCGAAAGACTAGCGGCAGCACAGATACGCAGTATTTT. The encoded protein is CASSRKTSGSTDTQYF.

The V and J genes are TRBV11-3 and TRBJ2-1; 7 bases agree with TRBD1. J was trimmed by 4 bases and V by 5 bases; bases with no gene match: 11. Germline CDR1 is SGHNT and CDR2 is YENEEA. The CDR3 is made up of 16 amino acids. This chain's CDR3 is CASSPGTGQRYNEQFF. The CDR3 DNA reads as TGTGCCAGCAGCCCTGGGACGGGACAGAGGTACAATGAGCAGTTCTTC.

By share, this clone counts as medium-sized. The chain uses TRBV6-5 and TRBJ1-6; D possibly corresponds to TRBD1 (5 bases). Trimming left V 4 bases short and J 11 bases short, with 18 bases between. The germline CDR1 and CDR2 sequences are MNHEY and SVGAGI. This CDR3 has 15 residues. Here the CDR3 reads CASSSRQPAQPPLHF. CDR3 in DNA: TGTGCCAGCAGTTCTCGACAGCCGGCCCAACCACCCCTCCACTTT.

With regard to this clone: A read error may account for a junction end that differs from germline. The chain links TRBV28 to TRBJ2-2, with TRBD2 matching 9 bases. Looked up from germline, CDR1 is MDHEN and CDR2 is SYDVKM. CDR3 length: 15 amino acids. CDR3 sequence (DNA): TGTGCCCGCAGTGGCGGGGGGGCCGGGACCGGGGAGCTGTTTTTT. Its translation is CARSGGGAGTGELFF.

The chain recombines TRBV7-2 with TRBJ1-1; 10 nucleotides match TRBD1. The V segment lost 5 bases and the J segment 5 bases; nucleotides outside the gene matches: 5. Germline V gives CDR1 SGHTA, CDR2 FQGNSA. The CDR3 is 14 residues long. CDR3 amino acids: CASSKGQGWTEAFF. Here the CDR3 DNA reads TGTGCCAGCAGCAAGGGACAGGGGTGGACTGAAGCTTTCTTT. Complete variable domain (other parts from reference TRBV7-2 and TRBJ1-1): GAGVSQSPSNKVTEKGKDVELRCDPISGHTALYWYRQSLGQGLEFLIYFQGNSAPDKSGLPSDRFSAERTGGSVSTLTIQRTQQEDSAVYLCASSKGQGWTEAFFGQGTRLTVV.

This chain links TRBV9 with TRBJ1-6; D is unresolved. Germline V gene data show CDR1 as SGDLS and CDR2 as YYNGEE. This CDR3 contains 19 residues. The V end was cut by 4 bases, the J end by 2 bases, with 22 bases between. The CDR3 DNA reads as TGTGCCAGCAGCCCCTCTTCGGGAAGGATAGGAACCTATAATTCACCCCTCCACTTT. It specifies CASSPSSGRIGTYNSPLHF.

The V call is TRBV4-3, the J call TRBJ1-1; 7 nucleotides align to TRBD1. The CDR3 runs 15 residues. The V and J ends lost 6 bases and 2 bases, in that order; junction bases with no gene match: 9. Germline assignment: CDR1 LGHNA and CDR2 YSLEER. The CDR3, as DNA: TGCGCCAGCAGTTGGCAGGGGGTAGGAAACACTGAAGCTTTCTTT. Amino acids: CASSWQGVGNTEAFF.

The J gene is TRBJ2-1, the V gene TRBV18, with 12 bases aligning to TRBD2. The CDR3 contains 16 residues. Germline V gives CDR1 KGHSH, CDR2 LQKENI. The trim removed 0 bases at V and 7 bases at J, leaving 4 bases unmatched. The CDR3 sequence is CASSPPSLAGGNEQFF. The CDR3 DNA is TGTGCCAGCTCACCACCGAGTCTAGCGGGAGGGAATGAGCAGTTCTTC.

With respect to this clone: The sample contains more than one DNA sequence encoding this CDR3. V and J are TRBV5-1 and TRBJ1-1; D is unresolved. This CDR3 has 13 amino acids. Germline-derived CDR1 and CDR2 are SGHRS and YFSETQ. The V end lost 4 bases, the J end lost 1 base, and 8 bases lay between the germline ends. In DNA, the CDR3 is TGCGCCAGCAGCCCCGCAGGGAACACTGAAGCTTTCTTT. Translation gives CASSPAGNTEAFF.

The V and J genes are TRBV30 and TRBJ1-4, with D perhaps matching TRBD1 (6 bases). V was shortened by 1 base and J by 8 bases, with 14 bases between the two germline ends. The CDR3 spans 14 residues. Germline lookup yields CDR1 GTSNPN and CDR2 SVGIG (reference sequence). CDR3 sequence: CAWSEGGGGEKLFF. For the CDR3, the DNA is TGTGCCTGGAGTGAGGGAGGGGGAGGCGAAAAACTGTTTTTT.

The chain couples TRBV3-1 (or the pseudogene TRBV3-2) to TRBJ1-1; no clear D. The ends were cut back, 0 bases at V and 1 base at J, with 9 bases in the middle. The CDR3 runs 15 residues. Germline values: CDR1 LGHDT, CDR2 YNNKEL (reference sequence). The CDR3 spells CASSQEVEGNTEAFF. The CDR3 DNA sequence: TGTGCCAGCAGCCAAGAGGTGGAGGGGAACACTGAAGCTTTCTTT.